This is a list of T cell receptor beta chains from one sample in a study of T cells in Graves' hyperthyroidism and ophthalmopathy. Each CDR3 protein is one row after TCRdb ran MiXCR on the multiplex PCR reads. Among around 600,000 distinct CDR3 sequences listed, 12% to 15% were seen once. Material: blood. Receptors originate from a woman younger than 35 with Graves' ophthalmopathy. Both conserved end residues are part of each CDR3. D genes are given only for firm matches. Only part of the rows carry a size: once, few, many, or a class if the clone is expanded.

v_call: TRBV19; cdr3_length: 13; clone_size: few; j_call: TRBJ1-2; d_call: .; cdr3_aa: CASSIPLGGGYTF; cdr3_nt: TGTGCCAGTAGTATCCCTCTGGGGGGTGGCTACACCTTC
v_call: TRBV11-3; cdr3_length: 15; clone_size: many; j_call: TRBJ2-1; d_call: .; cdr3_aa: CASSLRPSSYNEQFF; cdr3_nt: TGTGCCAGCAGCCTCCGACCCAGCTCCTACAATGAGCAGTTCTTC
v_call: TRBV7-9; cdr3_length: 16; clone_size: .; j_call: TRBJ2-2; d_call: .; cdr3_aa: CASSLALGGAAGELFF; cdr3_nt: TGTGCCAGCAGCTTAGCGCTGGGGGGCGCGGCCGGGGAGCTGTTTTTT
v_call: TRBV7-7; cdr3_length: 16; clone_size: .; j_call: TRBJ2-7; d_call: TRBD2; cdr3_aa: CASSFGGASGIREQYF; cdr3_nt: TGTGCTAGCAGCTTTGGGGGGGCTAGCGGGATTCGTGAGCAGTACTTC
v_call: TRBV7-2; cdr3_length: 18; clone_size: .; j_call: TRBJ1-4; d_call: TRBD1; cdr3_aa: CASSTGWEAGGGREKLFF; cdr3_nt: TGTGCCAGCAGCACCGGGTGGGAGGCAGGGGGCGGACGGGAAAAACTGTTTTTT
v_call: TRBV30; cdr3_length: 15; clone_size: few; j_call: TRBJ2-2; d_call: TRBD2; cdr3_aa: CAWSGGRGLTGELFF; cdr3_nt: TGTGCCTGGAGTGGGGGGAGGGGATTGACCGGGGAGCTGTTTTTT
v_call: TRBV28; cdr3_length: 16; clone_size: many; j_call: TRBJ2-1; d_call: TRBD2; cdr3_aa: CASQAPGLAGVNEQFF; cdr3_nt: TGTGCCAGCCAAGCCCCGGGACTAGCGGGAGTGAATGAGCAGTTCTTC
v_call: TRBV24-1; cdr3_length: 15; clone_size: .; j_call: TRBJ2-7; d_call: TRBD2; cdr3_aa: CATSDTRGDSYEQYF; cdr3_nt: TGTGCCACCAGTGATACCCGGGGGGATTCCTACGAGCAGTACTTC
v_call: TRBV12-3/TRBV12-4; cdr3_length: 18; clone_size: many; j_call: TRBJ2-2; d_call: TRBD2; cdr3_aa: CASSARGLAGSNTGELFF; cdr3_nt: TGTGCCAGCAGTGCTAGGGGACTAGCGGGATCGAACACCGGGGAGCTGTTTTTT
v_call: TRBV7-6; cdr3_length: 13; clone_size: .; j_call: TRBJ1-4; d_call: TRBD1; cdr3_aa: CASSIRQGEKLFF; cdr3_nt: TGTGCTAGCAGCATCAGACAGGGTGAAAAACTGTTTTTT
v_call: TRBV6-2/TRBV6-3; cdr3_length: 20; clone_size: .; j_call: TRBJ2-6; d_call: .; cdr3_aa: CASSYSISRNTYSGANVLTF; cdr3_nt: TGTGCCAGCAGTTACTCGATATCTCGAAACACTTACTCTGGGGCCAACGTCCTGACTTTC
v_call: TRBV12-3/TRBV12-4; cdr3_length: 13; clone_size: many; j_call: TRBJ1-1; d_call: .; cdr3_aa: CASSPFANTEAFF; cdr3_nt: TGTGCCAGCAGCCCCTTTGCGAACACTGAAGCTTTCTTT
v_call: TRBV5-1; cdr3_length: 12; clone_size: many; j_call: TRBJ2-1; d_call: .; cdr3_aa: CASSPDRIEQFF; cdr3_nt: TGCGCCAGCAGCCCCGACAGGATTGAGCAGTTCTTC
v_call: TRBV4-2; cdr3_length: 16; clone_size: .; j_call: TRBJ1-2; d_call: TRBD1; cdr3_aa: CASSQDHVQGAYGYTF; cdr3_nt: TGTGCCAGCAGCCAAGATCATGTACAGGGGGCTTATGGCTACACCTTC
v_call: TRBV11-1; cdr3_length: 14; clone_size: .; j_call: TRBJ2-7; d_call: .; cdr3_aa: CASSFSRLSYEQYF; cdr3_nt: TGTGCCAGCAGCTTCTCTAGACTCTCCTACGAGCAGTACTTC
v_call: TRBV9; cdr3_length: 17; clone_size: many; j_call: TRBJ2-3; d_call: .; cdr3_aa: CASSPPVDGERTDTQYF; cdr3_nt: TGTGCCAGCAGCCCCCCCGTGGACGGGGAGCGCACAGATACGCAGTATTTT
v_call: TRBV2; cdr3_length: 17; clone_size: many; j_call: TRBJ1-6; d_call: .; cdr3_aa: CASSGRQHPFYNSPLHF; cdr3_nt: TGTGCCAGCAGCGGAAGACAGCACCCTTTTTATAATTCACCCCTCCACTTT
v_call: TRBV4-3; cdr3_length: 16; clone_size: few; j_call: TRBJ1-2; d_call: TRBD1; cdr3_aa: CASSQDRKQGSYGYTF; cdr3_nt: TGCGCCAGCAGCCAAGATCGAAAACAGGGGAGCTATGGCTACACCTTC
v_call: TRBV12-3/TRBV12-4; cdr3_length: 14; clone_size: .; j_call: TRBJ2-7; d_call: TRBD1; cdr3_aa: CASSPWTGFYEQYF; cdr3_nt: TGTGCCAGCAGTCCGTGGACAGGGTTCTACGAGCAGTACTTC
v_call: TRBV5-1; cdr3_length: 15; clone_size: many; j_call: TRBJ2-1; d_call: .; cdr3_aa: CASSLVSGLYNEQFF; cdr3_nt: TGCGCCAGCAGCTTGGTTTCGGGACTTTACAATGAGCAGTTCTTC
v_call: TRBV20-1; cdr3_length: 15; clone_size: .; j_call: TRBJ2-5; d_call: TRBD1; cdr3_aa: CSAVSPGTGGETQYF; cdr3_nt: TGCAGTGCAGTGTCCCCCGGGACAGGGGGGGAGACCCAGTACTTC
v_call: TRBV9; cdr3_length: 15; clone_size: .; j_call: TRBJ2-1; d_call: .; cdr3_aa: CASSVGGGPYNEQFF; cdr3_nt: TGTGCCAGCAGCGTAGGGGGAGGCCCCTACAATGAGCAGTTCTTC
v_call: TRBV20-1; cdr3_length: 13; clone_size: few; j_call: TRBJ2-5; d_call: .; cdr3_aa: CSASSGPQETQYF; cdr3_nt: TGCAGTGCTAGCAGTGGGCCCCAAGAGACCCAGTACTTC
v_call: TRBV6-1; cdr3_length: 14; clone_size: .; j_call: TRBJ2-2; d_call: .; cdr3_aa: CASSPHQGAGELFF; cdr3_nt: TGTGCCAGCAGCCCACACCAAGGCGCCGGGGAGCTGTTTTTT
v_call: TRBV6-1; cdr3_length: 15; clone_size: many; j_call: TRBJ2-2; d_call: .; cdr3_aa: CASRVAGRNAGELFF; cdr3_nt: TGTGCCAGCAGAGTGGCGGGCCGAAACGCCGGGGAGCTGTTTTTT
v_call: TRBV29-1; cdr3_length: 14; clone_size: many; j_call: TRBJ2-3; d_call: TRBD1; cdr3_aa: CSVGGQGPLYTQYF; cdr3_nt: TGCAGCGTAGGGGGACAGGGGCCTCTCTATACGCAGTATTTT
v_call: TRBV4-1; cdr3_length: 14; clone_size: .; j_call: TRBJ1-1; d_call: .; cdr3_aa: CASSPGVFDTEAFF; cdr3_nt: TGCGCCAGCAGCCCCGGGGTTTTCGACACTGAAGCTTTCTTT
v_call: TRBV24-1; cdr3_length: 11; clone_size: many; j_call: TRBJ2-5; d_call: .; cdr3_aa: CATSDLGTQYF; cdr3_nt: TGTGCCACCAGTGATTTAGGGACCCAGTACTTC
v_call: TRBV20-1; cdr3_length: 13; clone_size: many; j_call: TRBJ1-1; d_call: TRBD1; cdr3_aa: CSAGTGVNTEAFF; cdr3_nt: TGCAGTGCGGGGACAGGGGTGAACACTGAAGCTTTCTTT
v_call: TRBV12-3/TRBV12-4; cdr3_length: 13; clone_size: many; j_call: TRBJ2-7; d_call: TRBD1; cdr3_aa: CASRRTGGNEQYF; cdr3_nt: TGTGCCAGCAGGAGGACAGGGGGCAACGAGCAGTACTTC
v_call: TRBV7-8; cdr3_length: 15; clone_size: many; j_call: TRBJ2-7; d_call: .; cdr3_aa: CASSLAPGPNYEQYF; cdr3_nt: TGTGCCAGCAGCTTAGCACCAGGGCCGAACTACGAGCAGTACTTC